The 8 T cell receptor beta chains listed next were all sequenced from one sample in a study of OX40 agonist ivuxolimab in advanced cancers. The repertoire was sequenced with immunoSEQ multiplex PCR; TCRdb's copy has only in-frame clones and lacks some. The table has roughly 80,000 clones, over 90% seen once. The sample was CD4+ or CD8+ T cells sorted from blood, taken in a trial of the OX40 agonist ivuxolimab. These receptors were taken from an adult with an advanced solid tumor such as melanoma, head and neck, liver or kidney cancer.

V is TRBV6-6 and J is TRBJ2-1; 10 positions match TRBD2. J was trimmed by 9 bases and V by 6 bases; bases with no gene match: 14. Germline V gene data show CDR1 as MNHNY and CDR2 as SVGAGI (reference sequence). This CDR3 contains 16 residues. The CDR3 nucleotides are TGTGCCAGCAGGCCGAATCTAGCGGGAGCTTCTCGTGAGCAGTTCTTC. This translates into CASRPNLAGASREQFF.

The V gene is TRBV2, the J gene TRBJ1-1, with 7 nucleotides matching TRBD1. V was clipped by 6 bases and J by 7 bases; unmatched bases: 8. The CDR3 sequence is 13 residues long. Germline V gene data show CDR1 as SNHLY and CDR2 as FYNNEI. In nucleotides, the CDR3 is TGTGCCAGCAGGCCGGACAGGTGGGGTGAAGCTTTCTTT. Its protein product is CASRPDRWGEAFF.

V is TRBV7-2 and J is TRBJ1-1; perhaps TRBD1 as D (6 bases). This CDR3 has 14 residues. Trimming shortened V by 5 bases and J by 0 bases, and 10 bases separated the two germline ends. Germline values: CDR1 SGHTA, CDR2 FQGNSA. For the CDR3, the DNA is TGTGCCAGCAGCCAGGGGCCAGTGAACACTGAAGCTTTCTTT. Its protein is CASSQGPVNTEAFF.

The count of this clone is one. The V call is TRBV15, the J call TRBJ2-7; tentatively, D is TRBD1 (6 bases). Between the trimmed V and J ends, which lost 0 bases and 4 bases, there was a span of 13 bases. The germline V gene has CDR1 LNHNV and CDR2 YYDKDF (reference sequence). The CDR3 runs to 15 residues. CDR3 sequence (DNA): TGTGCCACCAGCAGAGATAGGGACACGACATACGAGCAGTACTTC. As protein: CATSRDRDTTYEQYF.

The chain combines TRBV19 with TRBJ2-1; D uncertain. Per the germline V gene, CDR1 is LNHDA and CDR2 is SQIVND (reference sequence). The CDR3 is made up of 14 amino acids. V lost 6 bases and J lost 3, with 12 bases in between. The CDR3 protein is CASSIQNLYNEQFF. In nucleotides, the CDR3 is TGTGCCAGTAGCATCCAAAATCTCTACAATGAGCAGTTCTTC.

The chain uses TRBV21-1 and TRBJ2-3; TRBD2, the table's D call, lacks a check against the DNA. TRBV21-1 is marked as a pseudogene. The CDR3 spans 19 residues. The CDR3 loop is CASSKAGTSGIRPTDTQYF. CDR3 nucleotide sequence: TGTGCCAGCAGCAAAGCGGGGACTAGCGGGATAAGGCCCACAGATACGCAGTATTTT.

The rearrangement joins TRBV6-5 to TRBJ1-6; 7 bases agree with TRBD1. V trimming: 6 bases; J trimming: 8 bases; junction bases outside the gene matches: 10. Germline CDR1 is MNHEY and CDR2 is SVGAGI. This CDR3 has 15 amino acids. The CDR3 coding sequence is TGTGCCAGCAGGTCACAGGGGAGGATGTATTCACCCCTCCACTTT. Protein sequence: CASRSQGRMYSPLHF.

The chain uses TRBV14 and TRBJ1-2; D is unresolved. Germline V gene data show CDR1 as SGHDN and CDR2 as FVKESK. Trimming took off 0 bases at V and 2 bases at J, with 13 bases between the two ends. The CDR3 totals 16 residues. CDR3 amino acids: CASSQDLKVPNYGYTF. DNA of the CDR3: TGTGCCAGCAGCCAAGATCTCAAGGTTCCGAACTATGGCTACACCTTC.